This T cell receptor beta chain comes out of a study of T cells in Graves' hyperthyroidism and ophthalmopathy. Study-level information: The authors collected peripheral blood at initial diagnosis, before any treatment. Study-wide findings and caveats: Ophthalmopathy, which appeared later, was predicted by the model a median approximately 6 months before onset. Also found in blood were most expanded thyroid clonotypes above 0.001.

The CDR3 is 16 amino acids. V dropped 3 bases and J dropped 8; count of bases not matched to a gene: 12. RNA transcripts served as the template for amplifying TCR beta CDR3 regions. During a first-round RT-PCR of the TCR CDR3, the HTBI primer set was used. A single record per CDR3 protein comes from TCRdb applying MiXCR to the multiplex PCR reads. The top ten hold under 55% of the sample, which has 490,000 or so distinct CDR3 sequences, roughly 23% seen once. This clonotype occurred a few times. Its antigen is as yet unknown. The V and J genes are TRBV12-3 or TRBV12-4 and TRBJ2-2; TRBD1 matches at 7 bases. This clonotype was obtained from a woman between 65 and 79 years old with Graves' ophthalmopathy. Material for sequencing was blood. CDR3 in amino acids: CASSLQGVFLGGELFF. As DNA, the CDR3 is TGTGCCAGCAGTTTGCAGGGGGTCTTTTTGGGGGGGGAGCTGTTTTTT.